The 13 T cell receptor beta chains below all came from one sample that was sequenced in a study of immune cell composition in non-small cell lung cancer. Profiled with immunoSEQ multiplex PCR; TCRdb holds only in-frame clones, not every one. This table has approximately 4,000 clones, roughly 80% appearing once. The specimen was lung tumor tissue. These receptors originate from a human donor with non-small cell lung cancer.

The V call is TRBV6-1, the J call TRBJ1-1, with 9 bases that match TRBD1. Unmatched junction bases numbered 10, after V lost 8 bases and J lost 6 bases. CDR1 is MNHNS and CDR2 is SASEGT in the germline V gene. CDR3 size: 14 residues. DNA of the CDR3: TGTGCCAGCGTCCCGACAGGGGGAATTTCTGAAGCTTTCTTT. Translation gives CASVPTGGISEAFF.

The V and J genes are TRBV25-1 and TRBJ2-5, with 10 nucleotides matching TRBD2. The length of the CDR3 is 14 residues. Germline values: CDR1 MGHDK, CDR2 SYGVNS. The V and J ends lost 4 bases and 5 bases, in that order; junction bases with no gene match: 4. The CDR3 here is CASSGSGGAETQYF. In DNA form, the CDR3 reads TGTGCCAGCAGTGGGAGCGGGGGGGCGGAGACCCAGTACTTC.

This clone was counted only a few times. The chain combines TRBV19 with TRBJ1-2; 11 bases fit TRBD1. The CDR3 consists of 15 residues. Germline V gene sequence: CDR1 LNHDA, CDR2 SQIVND (reference sequence). Trimming cost V 3 bases and J 6 bases; bases outside gene matches: 6. In DNA form, the CDR3 reads TGTGCCAGTAGTATCGGACAGGGGGCTTTGGATGGCTACACCTTC. Protein sequence: CASSIGQGALDGYTF.

The genes are TRBV5-4 and TRBJ1-2, with D perhaps TRBD1 (6 bases). Trimming removed 2 bases at V and 2 bases at J, with 7 bases between. The CDR3 runs 13 residues. Germline assignment: CDR1 SGHNT and CDR2 YYREEE (reference sequence). The CDR3 loop is CASSFGQNYGYTF. CDR3 nucleotide sequence: TGTGCCAGCAGCTTCGGACAGAACTATGGCTACACCTTC.

The V gene is TRBV2, the J gene TRBJ1-2; D gene unclear. The CDR3 is made up of 14 amino acids. Germline loops: CDR1 SNHLY, CDR2 FYNNEI. Trimming left V 7 bases short and J 0 bases short, with 12 bases between. CDR3 sequence reads: CASTREVSNYGYTF. CDR3 DNA: TGTGCCAGCACCCGAGAGGTATCTAACTATGGCTACACCTTC.

The V and J genes are TRBV13 and TRBJ2-3; D is unresolved. CDR1 and CDR2 (germline): PRHDT, FYEKMQ (reference sequence). There are 13 residues in the CDR3. V lost 1 base and J lost 4, with 6 bases in between. In DNA form, the CDR3 reads TGTGCCAGCAGCTTAGTCCCCTCAGATACGCAGTATTTT. Amino acids: CASSLVPSDTQYF.

The V call is TRBV2, the J call TRBJ2-7, with a weak D call TRBD2 (5 bases). Germline V gene lookup returns CDR1 SNHLY and CDR2 FYNNEI. The CDR3 contains 13 residues. V was pared by 4 bases and J by 5 bases, with 12 bases between. Written as DNA, the CDR3 is TGTGCCAGCAGTGTGGACTCCGCCAACGAGCAGTACTTC. This translates into CASSVDSANEQYF.

Here the CDR3 DNA reads TGTGCCAGCACTCTCGGGGGGGGCCCTAGCACAGATACGCAGTATTTT. Its translation is CASTLGGGPSTDTQYF. V is TRBV6-6 and J is TRBJ2-3, with TRBD2 identical over 8 bases. The ends lost 7 bases at V and 0 bases at J; junction bases unmatched: 9. Germline V CDR1 and CDR2: MNHNY, SVGAGI (reference sequence). The length of the CDR3 is 16 residues.

The gene calls are TRBV6-5 and TRBJ1-3; TRBD1 aligns across 9 bases. V lost 5 bases, J lost 3 bases, and 5 bases stayed unmatched. The germline gives CDR1 MNHEY, CDR2 SVGAGI. This CDR3 has 15 residues. The CDR3 coding sequence is TGTGCCAGCAGTCCGGACAGGGGCGTTGGAAACACCATATATTTT. Its translation is CASSPDRGVGNTIYF.

The rearrangement links TRBV11-3 to TRBJ2-1; D might be TRBD2 (6 bases). The V gene lost 0 bases and the J gene lost 4 bases, with 7 bases spanning the gap. The V gene's germline CDR1 is SGHNT and CDR2 YENEEA. This CDR3 is built from 14 residues. Written as DNA, the CDR3 is TGTGCCAGCAGCTTAGAAGGGACTTACAATGAGCAGTTCTTC. Encoded protein: CASSLEGTYNEQFF.

Comment on this clone: At one end the junction does not follow the germline gene, possibly because of a read error. This chain joins TRBV27 and TRBJ2-7; tentatively, D is TRBD1 (6 bases). In germline, CDR1 is MNHEY, CDR2 SMNVEV (reference sequence). The CDR3 sequence is 13 residues long. CDR3 protein: CQQFIWTVYEQYF. CDR3 sequence (DNA): TGCCAGCAGTTTATTTGGACAGTCTACGAGCAGTACTTC.

There are a few counts of this clone. V usage is TRBV11-1 and J usage is TRBJ2-2; D unclear. With 4 bases removed from V and 6 bases from J, the gap between germline ends came to 24 bases. The CDR3 loop spans 18 amino acids. Germline V gene sequence: CDR1 SGHAT, CDR2 FQDESV (reference sequence). CDR3 sequence (DNA): TGTGCCAGCAGCTACTTAGGCGTTTTAGCAGAGACTGCCGGGGAGCTGTTTTTT. The encoded protein is CASSYLGVLAETAGELFF.

The chain carries TRBV6-1 and TRBJ1-6, with a weak D call TRBD1 (6 bases). The V end was cut by 4 bases, the J end by 8 bases, with 21 bases between. The V gene's germline CDR1 is MNHNS and CDR2 SASEGT. This CDR3 contains 17 residues. CDR3 loop: CASSGGGGQIGDSPLHF. CDR3 in DNA: TGTGCCAGCAGTGGAGGCGGGGGCCAAATTGGTGATTCACCCCTCCACTTT.